This entry lists 10 T cell receptor beta chains sequenced from one sample in a study of blood T cell repertoires in COVID-19. Data came from immunoSEQ multiplex PCR; TCRdb stores just in-frame clones and leaves some out. This sample carries 250,000 to 300,000 clones, roughly 85% of them seen once, and the ten largest clones take around 6.3%. Sequencing was performed on PBMCs or T cells enriched from blood (not recorded which). The receptors here all came from a woman aged 50 to 60 who had been exposed to COVID-19.

Turning to this clone: Other DNA sequences in this specimen translate into the identical CDR3. The rearrangement links TRBV3-1 (or the pseudogene TRBV3-2) to TRBJ2-7; D might be TRBD2 (5 bases). V dropped 3 bases and J dropped 2 bases, with 5 bases sitting between them. Germline CDR1 LGHDT, CDR2 YNNKEL (reference sequence). The CDR3 has 12 amino acids. The CDR3 sequence: CASSQRAYEQYF. DNA for the CDR3: TGTGCCAGCAGCCAGCGGGCCTACGAGCAGTACTTC.

The V call is TRBV10-3, the J call TRBJ1-5, with no clear D. Between the trimmed V and J ends, which lost 2 bases and 0 bases, there was a span of 5 bases. The CDR3 contains 14 residues. The germline V gene has CDR1 ENHRY and CDR2 SYGVKD. The DNA for the CDR3 is TGTGCCATCAGTGAGGGACTTAGCAATCAGCCCCAGCATTTT. It translates to CAISEGLSNQPQHF.

The gene calls are TRBV7-6 and TRBJ2-7; 7 bases are shared with TRBD1. There are 17 residues in the CDR3. The germline V gene has CDR1 SGHVS and CDR2 FNYEAQ. With 1 base clipped from V and 1 base from J, the junction kept 10 bases outside the gene matches. The CDR3 DNA reads TGTGCCAGCAGCTTAGTTGGTTGGGGGACAGCGTCCTACGAGCAGTACTTC. It yields the protein CASSLVGWGTASYEQYF.

The chain recombines TRBV14 with TRBJ2-5; tentative D call: TRBD2 (5 bases). Trimming removed 6 bases from V and 5 bases from J, with 13 bases in between. This CDR3 region has 13 residues. Looked up from germline, CDR1 is SGHDN and CDR2 is FVKESK. Here the CDR3 reads CASSRDPGETQYF. For the CDR3, the DNA is TGTGCCAGCAGTCGAGACCCGGGGGAGACCCAGTACTTC. The full variable domain, completed using reference TRBV14 and TRBJ2-5, is EAGVTQFPSHSVIEKGQTVTLRCDPISGHDNLYWYRRVMGKEIKFLLHFVKESKQDESGMPNNRFLAERTGGTYSTLKVQPAELEDSGVYFCASSRDPGETQYFGPGTRLLVL.

V is TRBV7-2 and J is TRBJ2-7, with D possibly TRBD1 on 5 matching bases. This CDR3 is built from 13 residues. V was clipped by 1 base and J by 6 bases, with 10 bases between them. CDR1 SGHTA and CDR2 FQGNSA come from the germline V gene. CDR3 DNA: TGTGCCAGCAGCTTAGTAGGGGCCCCCGAGCAGTACTTC. Translation gives CASSLVGAPEQYF.

The rearrangement uses TRBV7-4 and TRBJ1-2, with 7 bases aligning to TRBD1. The CDR3 is 17 amino acids. The V gene end was trimmed by 3 bases and the J gene end by 4 bases; junction bases not matched to a gene: 14. CDR1 is SGHVT, CDR2 SQSDAQ, per germline. The DNA of the CDR3 is TGTGCCAGCAGCTTTGAGGGGGGAAAGGACAGGACCTATGGCTACACCTTC. Translation: CASSFEGGKDRTYGYTF.

The V gene is TRBV6-6, the J gene TRBJ2-7; 8 bases map to TRBD1. Looked up from germline, CDR1 is MNHNY and CDR2 is SVGAGI (reference sequence). This CDR3 has 15 amino acids. With 0 bases clipped from V and 4 bases from J, the junction kept 5 bases outside the gene matches. The CDR3 sequence is CASSYSLDRAYEQYF. CDR3 sequence (DNA): TGTGCCAGCAGTTACTCGCTGGACAGGGCGTACGAGCAGTACTTC.

The V gene is TRBV11-2, the J gene TRBJ2-1; D is undetermined. This CDR3 is 15 amino acids long. V was cut by 5 bases and J by 2 bases, with 13 bases left in between. CDR1 and CDR2 from the germline V gene are SGHAT and FQNNGV. CDR3 residues: CASSRRVNPYNEQFF. Written as DNA, the CDR3 is TGTGCCAGCAGCCGTCGGGTAAATCCCTACAATGAGCAGTTCTTC.

The chain recombines TRBV6-5 with TRBJ1-3; D is unclear. V gave up 0 bases and J gave up 7 bases, with 13 bases separating them. CDR1 is MNHEY and CDR2 is SVGAGI in the germline V gene. This CDR3 is 15 amino acids long. The CDR3 sequence: CASSYSRGLRNTIYF. The CDR3 DNA sequence: TGTGCCAGCAGTTACTCGAGAGGGCTGCGGAACACCATATATTTT.

This chain connects TRBV27 to TRBJ1-1, with D possibly matching TRBD1 (6 bases). Germline V lookup: CDR1 MNHEY, CDR2 SMNVEV (reference sequence). There are 15 residues in the CDR3. V was cut by 2 bases and J by 6 bases, with 16 bases left in between. CDR3 sequence (DNA): TGTGCCAGCAGTTTAGGGCGGGGGCGAACGGCTGAAGCTTTCTTT. It yields the protein CASSLGRGRTAEAFF.